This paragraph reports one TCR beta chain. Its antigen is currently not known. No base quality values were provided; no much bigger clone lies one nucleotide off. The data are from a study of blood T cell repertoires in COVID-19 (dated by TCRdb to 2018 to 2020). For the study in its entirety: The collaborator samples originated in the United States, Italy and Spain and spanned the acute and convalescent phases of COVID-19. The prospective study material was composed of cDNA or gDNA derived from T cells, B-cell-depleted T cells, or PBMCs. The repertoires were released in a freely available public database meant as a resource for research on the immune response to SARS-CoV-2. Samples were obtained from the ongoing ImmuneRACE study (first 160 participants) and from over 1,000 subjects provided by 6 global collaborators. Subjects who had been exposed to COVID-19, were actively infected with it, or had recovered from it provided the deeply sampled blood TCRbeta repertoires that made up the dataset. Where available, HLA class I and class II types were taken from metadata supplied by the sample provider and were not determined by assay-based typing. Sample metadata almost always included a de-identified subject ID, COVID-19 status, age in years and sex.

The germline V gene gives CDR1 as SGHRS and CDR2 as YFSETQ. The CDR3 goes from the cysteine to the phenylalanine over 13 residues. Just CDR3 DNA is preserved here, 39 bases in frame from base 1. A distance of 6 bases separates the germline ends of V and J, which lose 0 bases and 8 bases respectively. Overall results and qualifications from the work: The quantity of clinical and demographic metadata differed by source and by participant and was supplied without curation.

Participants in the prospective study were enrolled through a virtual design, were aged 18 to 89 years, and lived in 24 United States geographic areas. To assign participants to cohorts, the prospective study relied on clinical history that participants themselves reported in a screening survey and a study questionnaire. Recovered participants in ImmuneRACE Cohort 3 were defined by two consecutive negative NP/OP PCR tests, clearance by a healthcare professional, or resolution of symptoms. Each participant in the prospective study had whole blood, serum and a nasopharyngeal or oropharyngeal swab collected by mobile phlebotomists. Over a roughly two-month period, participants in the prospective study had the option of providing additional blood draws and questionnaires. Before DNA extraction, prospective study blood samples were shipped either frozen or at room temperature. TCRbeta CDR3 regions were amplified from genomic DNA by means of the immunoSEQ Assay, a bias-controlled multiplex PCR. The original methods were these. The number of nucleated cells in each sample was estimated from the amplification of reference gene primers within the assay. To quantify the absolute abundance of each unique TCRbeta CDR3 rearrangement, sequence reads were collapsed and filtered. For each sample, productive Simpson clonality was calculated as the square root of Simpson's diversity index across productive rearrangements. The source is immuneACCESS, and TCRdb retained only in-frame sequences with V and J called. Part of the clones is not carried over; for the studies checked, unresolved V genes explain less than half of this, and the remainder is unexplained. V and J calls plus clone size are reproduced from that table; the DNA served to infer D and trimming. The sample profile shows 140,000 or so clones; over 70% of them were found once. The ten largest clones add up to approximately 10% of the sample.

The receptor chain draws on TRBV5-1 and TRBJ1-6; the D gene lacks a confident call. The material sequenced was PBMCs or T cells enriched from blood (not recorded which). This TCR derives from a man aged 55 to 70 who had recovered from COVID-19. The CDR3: CASSLGVDSPLHF. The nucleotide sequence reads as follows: TGCGCCAGCAGCTTGGGTGTAGATTCACCCCTCCACTTT.